Many counts were recorded for the clone carrying this T cell receptor (beta chain). No antigen is known for it. This specimen comes from a study of regulatory T cells in long-lasting Graves disease. Across the study: More than 5 years of antithyroid drugs with positive TSH receptor antibodies defined persistent Graves' disease.

Study observations and caveats: Fewer public clonotypes were shared by new patients (around 1,000) than by persistent patients (roughly 2,600). Lower TCR diversity characterized persistent Graves' patients relative to newly diagnosed patients. Favored gene segments in persistent disease were TRBV28, TRBJ1-2 and TRBJ2-5.

The CDR3 is 14 residues long. V shed 6 bases and J 1 base; nucleotides not matched to a gene: 6. Germline V gene data show CDR1 as DFQATT and CDR2 as SNEGSKA (reference sequence). Indicated time point: persistent/refractory GD, antithyroid drugs over 5 years with positive TRAb. Preparation of the TCR library used RNA extracted from PBMCs. iRepertoire HTBI primers and Arm-PCR of CDR3 regions built TCR beta libraries. TCRdb re-analysed the multiplex PCR reads in MiXCR, keeping a single row per CDR3 protein. The top ten hold 20% to 25% of the sample, which has 300,000 to 500,000 distinct CDR3 sequences, 20% seen once.

The sample was peripheral blood mononuclear cells (PBMCs), taken when the disease was refractory, from a patient treated with antithyroid drugs. This sequence joins TRBV20-1 and TRBJ2-7, with 10 bases matching TRBD1. The clonotype originates from a female donor with Graves disease. The CDR3 coding sequence is TGCAGTGCAATGTCGGACAGGGGGTCCTACGAGCAGTACTTC. It specifies CSAMSDRGSYEQYF.